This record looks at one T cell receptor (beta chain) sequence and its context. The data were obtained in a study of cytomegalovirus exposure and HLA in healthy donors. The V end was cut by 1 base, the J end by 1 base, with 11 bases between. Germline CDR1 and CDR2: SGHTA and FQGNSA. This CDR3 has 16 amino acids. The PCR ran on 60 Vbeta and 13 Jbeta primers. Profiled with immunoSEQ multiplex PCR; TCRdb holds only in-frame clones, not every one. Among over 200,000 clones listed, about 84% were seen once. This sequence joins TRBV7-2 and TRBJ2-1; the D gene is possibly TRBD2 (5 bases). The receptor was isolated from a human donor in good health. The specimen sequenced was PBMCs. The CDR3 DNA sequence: TGTGCCAGCAGCTTAGGGAGACGCGGGTCCTACAATGAGCAGTTCTTC. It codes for CASSLGRRGSYNEQFF.